These 2 T cell receptor beta chains were sequenced from one sample in a study of shared clonotypes between healthy human individuals. Data came from immunoSEQ multiplex PCR; TCRdb stores just in-frame clones and leaves some out. The top ten clones hold more than 0.9% of a sample with under 2,000,000 clones, approximately 94% of them seen once. CD45RO-negative, CCR7-selected cells formed the naive CD8 fraction, which excluded terminally differentiated effector memory CD45RA+ cells. The sample consisted of naive CD8+ T cells sorted from blood. The origin of the receptors is a man aged 18-30 years in good health.

The chain is built from TRBV9 and TRBJ1-1; perhaps TRBD1 as D (6 bases). The V and J ends lost 4 bases and 2 bases respectively, with 12 bases between them. CDR1 is SGDLS and CDR2 is YYNGEE in the germline V gene. This CDR3 is 14 amino acids long. The CDR3 DNA sequence: TGTGCCAGCAGCCGAGGGGGAGGAAACACTGAAGCTTTCTTT. Encoded protein: CASSRGGGNTEAFF.

The chain carries TRBV7-9 and TRBJ1-2; 10 nucleotides line up with TRBD1. V was clipped by 5 bases and J by 0 bases; unmatched bases: 9. The CDR3 has 17 amino acids. Germline V gives CDR1 SEHNR, CDR2 FQNEAQ (reference sequence). CDR3 nucleotide sequence: TGTGCCAGCAGCGCGGGACAGGGGAGCGGGGCTAACTATGGCTACACCTTC. Protein: CASSAGQGSGANYGYTF.